A single sample gave rise to the 15 T cell receptor beta chains below, sequenced in a study of cytotoxic CD8 clonotypes in ibrutinib-treated CLL. Clones were read by immunoSEQ multiplex PCR, and TCRdb kept only the in-frame ones, dropping some. Counted here are some 300,000 clones, roughly 79% occurring once; the ten biggest clones make up 6.5% to 8.5%. The source material was PBMCs, sampled before ibrutinib treatment. These TCRs come from a human donor with chronic lymphocytic leukemia.

The rearrangement links TRBV4-3 to TRBJ2-1; 7 nucleotides match TRBD1. CDR3 size: 13 residues. From germline, CDR1 is LGHNA and CDR2 YSLEER. The J segment lost 7 bases and the V segment lost 3 bases, leaving 3 bases of the junction unmatched. The CDR3 loop is CASSQDRKNEQFF. In DNA, the CDR3 is TGCGCCAGCAGCCAGGACAGGAAGAATGAGCAGTTCTTC.

The rearrangement joins TRBV11-2 to TRBJ2-2; D is unresolved. Germline CDR1 SGHAT, CDR2 FQNNGV. The CDR3 has 15 residues. Deletions cut 4 bases from V and 6 bases from J, with 15 bases between. The CDR3 bases are TGTGCCAGCAGCTACGTGACTTTGGGGTCCGGGGAGCTGTTTTTT. Translating gives CASSYVTLGSGELFF.

V usage is TRBV4-2 and J usage is TRBJ1-4; the match to TRBD1 covers 9 bases. With 2 bases clipped from V and 2 bases from J, the junction kept 9 bases outside the gene matches. The CDR3 is 18 amino acids. Looked up from germline, CDR1 is LGHNA and CDR2 is YNFKEQ. The CDR3 protein is CASSQHPRTGVTNEKLFF. The DNA of the CDR3 is TGTGCCAGCAGCCAACATCCTAGGACAGGGGTGACTAATGAAAAACTGTTTTTT.

The chain uses TRBV2 and TRBJ2-7, with D unresolved. There are 11 residues in the CDR3. CDR1 is SNHLY, CDR2 FYNNEI, per germline. Between the trimmed V and J ends, which lost 5 bases and 5 bases, there was a span of 7 bases. The CDR3 DNA sequence: TGTGCCAGCAGTTACAGTGACGAGCAGTACTTC. It yields the protein CASSYSDEQYF.

The V call is TRBV27, the J call TRBJ2-5; either TRBD1 or TRBD2 may supply D (5 bases each). Trimming cost V 6 bases and J 0 bases, with 17 bases left between them. This CDR3 has 16 residues. The germline gives CDR1 MNHEY, CDR2 SMNVEV (reference sequence). CDR3 nucleotides: TGTGCCAGCAGGTCCTTATCGGGACCCAACCAAGAGACCCAGTACTTC. This sequence encodes CASRSLSGPNQETQYF.

The chain has TRBV27 and TRBJ1-4; D is unresolved. Trimming left V 2 bases short and J 0 bases short, with 7 bases between. Germline-derived CDR1 and CDR2 are MNHEY and SMNVEV (reference sequence). The CDR3 spans 15 residues. CDR3 region: CASSLESTTNEKLFF. The CDR3 nucleotides read TGTGCCAGCAGTTTAGAGTCTACAACTAATGAAAAACTGTTTTTT.

The V gene is TRBV27, the J gene TRBJ1-2; TRBD1 matches at 8 bases. V gave up 4 bases and J gave up 7 bases; unmatched junction bases: 5. CDR3 length: 13 residues. Germline CDR1 and CDR2: MNHEY and SMNVEV (reference sequence). The CDR3 protein is CASSSPTGAGYTF. As DNA, the CDR3 is TGTGCCAGCAGTTCCCCGACAGGGGCTGGCTACACCTTC.

This clone was counted a single time. The V and J genes are TRBV10-2 and TRBJ2-7; 8 positions agree with TRBD2. CDR3 length: 14 amino acids. V lost 11 bases, J lost 3 bases, and 12 bases stayed unmatched. Germline values: CDR1 WSHSY, CDR2 SAAADI. This CDR3 reads CASGGAGVNYEQYF. For the CDR3, the DNA is TGCGCCTCAGGTGGAGCGGGAGTAAACTACGAGCAGTACTTC.

This chain connects TRBV30 to TRBJ2-2; tentatively, D is TRBD1 (5 bases). Germline V CDR1 and CDR2: GTSNPN, SVGIG (reference sequence). The CDR3 consists of 13 residues. V lost 4 bases and J lost 3, with 9 bases in between. The CDR3, as DNA: TGTGCCTGGAACCTAGGGGACACCGGGGAGCTGTTTTTT. Translation gives CAWNLGDTGELFF.

This clone has just a few counts. The chain employs TRBV9 and TRBJ2-5; 7 bases agree with TRBD2. Trimming at V came to 2 bases and at J to 4 bases, leaving 5 bases not matched to a gene. The V gene's germline CDR1 is SGDLS and CDR2 YYNGEE. The CDR3 runs 14 residues. DNA of the CDR3: TGTGCCAGCAGCGTCGGGGGGTTCGGAGAGACCCAGTACTTC. It yields the protein CASSVGGFGETQYF.

V usage is TRBV5-8 and J usage is TRBJ1-1; D might be TRBD1 (5 bases). The V gene's germline CDR1 is SGHTS and CDR2 YDEGEE. Trimming left V 5 bases short and J 1 base short, with 9 bases between. The CDR3 spans 13 residues. The CDR3 loop is CASRRGENTEAFF. The CDR3 DNA sequence: TGTGCCAGCAGGCGGGGGGAGAACACTGAAGCTTTCTTT.

This clone was observed a few times. This chain joins TRBV11-2 and TRBJ2-3; no definite D call. CDR1 is SGHAT and CDR2 is FQNNGV in the germline V gene. This CDR3 contains 12 residues. V was trimmed by 2 bases and J by 1 base, leaving 1 base between them. The CDR3 sequence: CASSLRTDTQYF. The CDR3 DNA reads TGTGCCAGCAGCTTACGCACAGATACGCAGTATTTT.

This clone was seen a single time. V and J are TRBV19 and TRBJ1-1; 7 nucleotides align to TRBD1. Germline trimming cut 3 bases from V and 3 bases from J; bases unmatched to any gene: 4. Germline lookup yields CDR1 LNHDA and CDR2 SQIVND (reference sequence). This CDR3 has 14 amino acids. The CDR3: CASSIHRGDTEAFF. In DNA, the CDR3 is TGTGCCAGTAGTATTCACAGGGGTGACACTGAAGCTTTCTTT.

The J gene is TRBJ1-1, the V gene TRBV27; 9 bases line up with TRBD1. The trim removed 1 base at V and 4 bases at J, leaving 10 bases unmatched. Germline lookup yields CDR1 MNHEY and CDR2 SMNVEV (reference sequence). The CDR3 loop spans 17 amino acids. CDR3 coding DNA: TGTGCCAGCAGTTTATTGGGGGGGACAGGGAGGTTCACTGAAGCTTTCTTT. Translation gives CASSLLGGTGRFTEAFF.

The rearrangement uses TRBV19 and TRBJ1-2; weak D call: TRBD1 (6 bases). Germline-derived CDR1 and CDR2 are LNHDA and SQIVND (reference sequence). The CDR3 consists of 13 residues. V lost 8 bases and J 2 bases, leaving 12 bases between the germline ends. This CDR3 is CASADRTNYGYTF. CDR3 DNA: TGTGCCAGTGCAGACAGGACGAACTATGGCTACACCTTC.